This T cell receptor (beta chain) is from a study of neurological immune-mediated disorders. V was pared by 7 bases and J by 6 bases, with 13 bases between. CDR1 and CDR2 from the germline V gene are SGHTA and FQGNSA. This CDR3 has 13 residues. There are many counts of this clonotype. It was by 5'RACE with 10-nucleotide random UMIs that the cDNA was made. In TCRdb, the 5' RACE reads were re-called with MiXCR into one record per CDR3 protein. The table has 77,000 or so distinct CDR3 sequences, approximately 10% seen once. This sequence was found in a man aged 45-60 years in good health. The sample consisted of PBMCs. V gene TRBV7-2 combines with J gene TRBJ1-5, with D perhaps TRBD1 (5 bases). The CDR3 loop reads CASTNYGGQPQHF. CDR3 nucleotides: TGTGCCAGCACCAATTACGGGGGTCAGCCCCAGCATTTT.